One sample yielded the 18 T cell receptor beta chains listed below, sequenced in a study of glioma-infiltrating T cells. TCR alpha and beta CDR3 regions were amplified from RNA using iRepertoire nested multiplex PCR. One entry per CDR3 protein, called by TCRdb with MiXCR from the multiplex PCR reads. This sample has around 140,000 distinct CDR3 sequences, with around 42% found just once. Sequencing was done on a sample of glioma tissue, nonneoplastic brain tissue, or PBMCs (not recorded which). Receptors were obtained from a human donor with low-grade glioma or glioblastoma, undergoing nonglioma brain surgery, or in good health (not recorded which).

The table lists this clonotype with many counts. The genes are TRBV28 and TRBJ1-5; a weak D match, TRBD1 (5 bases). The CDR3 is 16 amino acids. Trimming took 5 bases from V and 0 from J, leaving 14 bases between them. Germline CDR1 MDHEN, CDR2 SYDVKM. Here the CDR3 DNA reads TGTGCCAGCAGTCAACCCGGGAGGGGTAGCAATCAGCCCCAGCATTTT. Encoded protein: CASSQPGRGSNQPQHF. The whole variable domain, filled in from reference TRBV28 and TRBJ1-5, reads DVKVTQSSRYLVKRTGEKVFLECVQDMDHENMFWYRQDPGLGLRLIYFSYDVKMKEKGDIPEGYSVSREKKERFSLILESASTNQTSMYLCASSQPGRGSNQPQHFGDGTRLSIL.

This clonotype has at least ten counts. CDR3 nucleotide sequence: TGTGCCAGCAGTTTGGCAGAGAACACTGAAGCTTTCTTT. Translated: CASSLAENTEAFF. This sequence joins TRBV28 and TRBJ1-1; D uncertain. Germline CDR1 and CDR2: MDHEN and SYDVKM. Trimming removed 3 bases from V and 1 base from J, with 6 bases in between. The CDR3 has 13 residues.

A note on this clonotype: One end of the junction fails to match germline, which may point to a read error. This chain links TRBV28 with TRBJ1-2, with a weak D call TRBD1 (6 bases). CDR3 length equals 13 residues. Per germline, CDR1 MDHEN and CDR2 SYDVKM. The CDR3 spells CASTEGGNYGYAF. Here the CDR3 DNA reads TGTGCCAGCACGGAAGGGGGAAACTATGGCTACGCCTTC.

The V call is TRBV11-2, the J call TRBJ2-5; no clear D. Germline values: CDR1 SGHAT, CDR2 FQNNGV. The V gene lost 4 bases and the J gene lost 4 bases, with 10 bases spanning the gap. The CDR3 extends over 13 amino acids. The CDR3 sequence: CASSCNSLETQYF. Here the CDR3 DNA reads TGTGCCAGCAGCTGTAACAGCCTAGAGACCCAGTACTTC.

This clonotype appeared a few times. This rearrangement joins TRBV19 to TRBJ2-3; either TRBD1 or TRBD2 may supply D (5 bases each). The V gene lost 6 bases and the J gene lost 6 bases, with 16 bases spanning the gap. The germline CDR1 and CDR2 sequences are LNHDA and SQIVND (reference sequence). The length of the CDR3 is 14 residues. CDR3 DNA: TGTGCCAGTAGCATAAACCAGGGAGCCGATACGCAGTATTTT. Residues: CASSINQGADTQYF.

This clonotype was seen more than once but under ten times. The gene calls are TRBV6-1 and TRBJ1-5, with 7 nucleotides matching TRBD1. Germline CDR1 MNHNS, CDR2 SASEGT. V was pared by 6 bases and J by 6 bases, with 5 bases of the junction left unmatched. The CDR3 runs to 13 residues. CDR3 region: CASRKDRVQPQHF. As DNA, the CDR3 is TGTGCCAGCAGGAAAGACAGGGTTCAGCCCCAGCATTTT.

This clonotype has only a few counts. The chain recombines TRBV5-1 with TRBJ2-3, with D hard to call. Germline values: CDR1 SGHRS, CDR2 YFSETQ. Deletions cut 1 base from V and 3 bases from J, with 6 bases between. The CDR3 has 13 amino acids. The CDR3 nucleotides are TGCGCCAGCAGCTTGATAGGGACAGATACGCAGTATTTT. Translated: CASSLIGTDTQYF.

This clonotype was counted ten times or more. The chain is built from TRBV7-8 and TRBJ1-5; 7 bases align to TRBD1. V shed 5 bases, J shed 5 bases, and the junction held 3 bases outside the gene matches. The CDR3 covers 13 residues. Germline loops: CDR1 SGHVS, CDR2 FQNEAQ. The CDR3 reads CASSGQAHQPQHF. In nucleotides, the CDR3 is TGTGCCAGCAGCGGACAGGCCCATCAGCCCCAGCATTTT.

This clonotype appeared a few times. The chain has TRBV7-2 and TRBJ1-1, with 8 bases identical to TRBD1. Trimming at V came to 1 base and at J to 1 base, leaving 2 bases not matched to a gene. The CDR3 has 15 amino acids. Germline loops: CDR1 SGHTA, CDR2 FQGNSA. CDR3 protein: CASSLDGTGNTEAFF. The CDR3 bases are TGTGCCAGCAGCTTAGACGGGACAGGGAACACTGAAGCTTTCTTT.

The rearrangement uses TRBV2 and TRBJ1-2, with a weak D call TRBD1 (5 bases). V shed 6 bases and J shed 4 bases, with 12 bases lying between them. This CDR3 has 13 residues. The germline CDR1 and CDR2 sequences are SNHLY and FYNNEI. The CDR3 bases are TGTGCCAGCAGATTCGGACACCCCTATGGCTACACCTTC. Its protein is CASRFGHPYGYTF.

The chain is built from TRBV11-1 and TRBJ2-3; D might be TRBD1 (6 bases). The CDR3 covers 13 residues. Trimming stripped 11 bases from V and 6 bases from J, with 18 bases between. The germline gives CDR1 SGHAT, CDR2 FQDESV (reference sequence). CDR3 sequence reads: CASKAGVGDTQYF. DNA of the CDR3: TGTGCCTCCAAGGCAGGGGTCGGGGATACGCAGTATTTT.

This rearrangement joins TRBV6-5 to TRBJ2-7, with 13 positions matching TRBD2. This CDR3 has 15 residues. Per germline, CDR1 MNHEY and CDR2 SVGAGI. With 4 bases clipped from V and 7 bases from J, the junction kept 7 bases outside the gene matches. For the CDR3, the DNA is TGTGCCAGCAGTTTACTAGCGGGAGGGCCGGGTGAGCAGTACTTC. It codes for CASSLLAGGPGEQYF.

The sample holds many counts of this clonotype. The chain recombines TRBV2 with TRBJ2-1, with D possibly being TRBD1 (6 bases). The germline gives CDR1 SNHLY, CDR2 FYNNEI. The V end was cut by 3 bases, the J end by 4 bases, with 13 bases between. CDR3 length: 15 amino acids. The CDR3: CASSDPWTVYNEQFF. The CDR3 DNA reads TGTGCCAGCAGTGACCCCTGGACAGTTTACAATGAGCAGTTCTTC.

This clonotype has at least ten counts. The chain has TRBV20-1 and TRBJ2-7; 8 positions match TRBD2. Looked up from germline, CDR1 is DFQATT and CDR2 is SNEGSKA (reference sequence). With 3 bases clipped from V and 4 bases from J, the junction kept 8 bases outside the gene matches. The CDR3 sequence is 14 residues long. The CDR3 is CSASRPGLEYEQYF. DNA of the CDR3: TGCAGTGCTAGTCGACCGGGACTAGAGTACGAGCAGTACTTC.

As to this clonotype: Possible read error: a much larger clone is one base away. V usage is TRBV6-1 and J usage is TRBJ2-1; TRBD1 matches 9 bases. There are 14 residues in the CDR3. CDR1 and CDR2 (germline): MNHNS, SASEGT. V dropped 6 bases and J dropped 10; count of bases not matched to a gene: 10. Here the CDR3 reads CASSGRDRVDEQFF. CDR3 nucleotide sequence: TGTGCCAGCAGCGGCCGGGACAGGGTCGACGAGCAGTTCTTC.

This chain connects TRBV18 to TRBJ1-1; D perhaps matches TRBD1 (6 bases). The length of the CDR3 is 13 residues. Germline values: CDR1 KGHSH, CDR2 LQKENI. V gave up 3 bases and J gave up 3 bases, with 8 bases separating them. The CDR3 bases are TGTGCCAGCTCACCTGGGGGGCACACTGAAGCTTTCTTT. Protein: CASSPGGHTEAFF.

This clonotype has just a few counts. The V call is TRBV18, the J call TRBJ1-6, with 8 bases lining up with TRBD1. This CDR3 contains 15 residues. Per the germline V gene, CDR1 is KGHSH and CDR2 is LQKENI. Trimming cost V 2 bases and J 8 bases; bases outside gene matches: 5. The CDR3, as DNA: TGTGCCAGCTCACCAAGGACAGGGAACGATTCACCCCTCCACTTT. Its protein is CASSPRTGNDSPLHF.

CDR3 sequence: CASSQGGVNTGELFF. The CDR3 nucleotides are TGCGCCAGCAGCCAAGGCGGGGTAAACACCGGGGAGCTGTTTTTT. The chain has TRBV4-1 and TRBJ2-2, with D perhaps matching TRBD2 (6 bases). V lost 1 base, J lost 2 bases, and 8 bases lay in between. This CDR3 is 15 amino acids long. Germline V lookup: CDR1 MGHRA, CDR2 YSYEKL.